The 11 T cell receptor beta chains in this list originate from one sample, sequenced in a study of shared clonotypes between healthy human individuals. Only in-frame clones appear in the TCRdb table, and some are missing; sequencing was by immunoSEQ multiplex PCR. The table includes approximately 2.5 million clones, over 85% detected once. Material: naive CD4+ T cells sorted from blood. Subset noted: CD45RA+ positively selected. These receptors originate from a man younger than 35 in good health.

The J gene is TRBJ2-7, the V gene TRBV19, with 9 bases aligning to TRBD1. J gave up 7 bases and V 10 bases, and 17 bases lay outside the gene matches. Germline CDR1 reads LNHDA; CDR2 reads SQIVND (reference sequence). This CDR3 spans 15 amino acids. The CDR3 sequence: CATSGWGQGSGEQYF. CDR3 in DNA: TGTGCCACCTCAGGGTGGGGACAGGGTTCAGGGGAGCAGTACTTC. Using reference TRBV19 and TRBJ2-7 for the parts outside the CDR3, the full variable domain is DGGITQSPKYLFRKEGQNVTLSCEQNLNHDAMYWYRQDPGQGLRLIYYSQIVNDFQKGDIAEGYSVSREKKESFPLTVTSAQKNPTAFYLCATSGWGQGSGEQYFGPGTRLTVT.

The rearrangement links TRBV30 to TRBJ1-2, with 7 positions matching TRBD1. After removal of 1 base from V and 5 bases from J, the junction contained 10 bases not matched to a gene. Germline V gene data show CDR1 as GTSNPN and CDR2 as SVGIG (reference sequence). The length of the CDR3 is 15 residues. CDR3 DNA sequence: TGTGCCTGGAGTGCGCCGGCACAGGGGTTGTATGGCTACACCTTC. This encodes CAWSAPAQGLYGYTF.

The V call is TRBV5-6, the J call TRBJ2-7; D is undetermined. V dropped 0 bases and J dropped 3 bases, with 13 bases sitting between them. CDR3 length equals 15 residues. Germline V CDR1 and CDR2: SGHDT, YYEEEE. The CDR3 DNA is TGTGCCAGCAGCTTGGGACCAGGCGAAGGCTACGAGCAGTACTTC. Translated: CASSLGPGEGYEQYF.

This clone has only one observation. V and J are TRBV9 and TRBJ2-5; 14 bases match TRBD2. J lost 4 bases, V lost 3 bases, and 5 bases had no gene match. CDR3 length equals 16 residues. CDR1 SGDLS and CDR2 YYNGEE come from the germline V gene. The DNA for the CDR3 is TGTGCCAGCAGCGGTAGACTAGCGGGAGGGCGAGAGACCCAGTACTTC. Its protein is CASSGRLAGGRETQYF.

The chain uses TRBV10-3 and TRBJ2-7; 9 bases are shared with TRBD1. CDR3 size: 14 residues. The V segment lost 6 bases and the J segment 2 bases; nucleotides outside the gene matches: 5. Germline V CDR1 and CDR2: ENHRY, SYGVKD. The CDR3 DNA follows: TGTGCCATCAGATCTGACAGGGGGGCCTACGAGCAGTACTTC. It is translated as CAIRSDRGAYEQYF.

This chain connects TRBV7-8 to TRBJ2-2; 15 bases fit TRBD2. Germline V gene lookup returns CDR1 SGHVS and CDR2 FQNEAQ. The CDR3 spans 16 residues. The J segment lost 5 bases and the V segment lost 5 bases, leaving 3 bases of the junction unmatched. The CDR3 protein is CASSPGLAGGTGELFF. In DNA, the CDR3 is TGTGCCAGCAGCCCCGGACTAGCGGGAGGGACCGGGGAGCTGTTTTTT.

The rearrangement links TRBV10-3 to TRBJ2-1; D may be TRBD1 or TRBD2 (5 bases each). The length of the CDR3 is 12 residues. V was pared by 7 bases and J by 8 bases, with 12 bases between. Looked up from germline, CDR1 is ENHRY and CDR2 is SYGVKD. The CDR3 spells CAIKGQGDEQFF. The CDR3 DNA reads TGTGCCATCAAGGGGCAGGGAGATGAGCAGTTCTTC.

The chain is built from TRBV15 and TRBJ1-6, with D maybe TRBD1 (6 bases). V gave up 5 bases and J gave up 9 bases, with 11 bases separating them. There are 13 residues in the CDR3. Germline V CDR1 and CDR2: LNHNV, YYDKDF (reference sequence). The CDR3 region is CATSSRTASPLHF. The CDR3 DNA sequence: TGTGCCACCAGCTCCCGGACAGCTTCACCCCTCCACTTT.

The chain is built from TRBV7-2 and TRBJ1-2; possible D gene TRBD1, 5 bases. The CDR3 contains 15 residues. Deletions cut 4 bases from V and 0 bases from J, with 12 bases between. Germline V lookup: CDR1 SGHTA, CDR2 FQGNSA. The CDR3 bases are TGTGCCAGCAGCTCGAGACAGAGATCTAACTATGGCTACACCTTC. The encoded protein is CASSSRQRSNYGYTF.

V is TRBV28 and J is TRBJ1-3, with a tentative D call TRBD1 (6 bases). V lost 6 bases and J lost 5, with 20 bases in between. The germline V gene encodes CDR1 MDHEN and CDR2 SYDVKM. CDR3 size: 16 residues. CDR3 bases: TGTGCCAGCAGGATCTCCGGGACACCCCTCCGAAACACCATATATTTT. Protein product: CASRISGTPLRNTIYF.

This rearrangement joins TRBV30 to TRBJ2-5; the D call may be TRBD1 or TRBD2 (7 bases each). Looked up from germline, CDR1 is GTSNPN and CDR2 is SVGIG (reference sequence). This CDR3 spans 12 amino acids. The CDR3 DNA reads as TGTGCGTGGCAGGGGGAGGGAGAGACCCAGTACTTC. Amino acid sequence: CAWQGEGETQYF.